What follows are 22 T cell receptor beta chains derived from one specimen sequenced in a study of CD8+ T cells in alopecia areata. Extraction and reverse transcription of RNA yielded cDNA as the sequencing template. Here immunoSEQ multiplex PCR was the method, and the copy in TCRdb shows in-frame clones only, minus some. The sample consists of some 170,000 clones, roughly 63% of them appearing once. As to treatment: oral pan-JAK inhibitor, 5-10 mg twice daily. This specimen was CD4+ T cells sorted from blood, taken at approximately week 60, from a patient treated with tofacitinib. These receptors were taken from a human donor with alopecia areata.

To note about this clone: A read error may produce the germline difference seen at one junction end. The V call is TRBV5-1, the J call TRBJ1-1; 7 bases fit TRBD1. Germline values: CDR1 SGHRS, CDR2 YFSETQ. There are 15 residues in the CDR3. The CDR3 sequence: CASSIIQGLNTEASF. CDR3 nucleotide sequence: TGCGCCAGCAGCATCATACAGGGGTTGAACACTGAAGCTTCCTTT.

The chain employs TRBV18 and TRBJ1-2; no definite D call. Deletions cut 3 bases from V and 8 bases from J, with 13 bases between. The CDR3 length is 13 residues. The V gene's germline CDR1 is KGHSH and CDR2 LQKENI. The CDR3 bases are TGTGCCAGCTCACCTCGGCAGGATGGGGGCTACACCTTC. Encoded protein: CASSPRQDGGYTF.

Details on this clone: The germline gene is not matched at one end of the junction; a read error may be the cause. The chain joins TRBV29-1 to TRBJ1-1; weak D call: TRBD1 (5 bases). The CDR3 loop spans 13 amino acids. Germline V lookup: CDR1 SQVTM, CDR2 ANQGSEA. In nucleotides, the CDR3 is TGCAGCGCCCGGTCCAGGGTGAACCCTGAAGCTTTCTTT. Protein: CSARSRVNPEAFF.

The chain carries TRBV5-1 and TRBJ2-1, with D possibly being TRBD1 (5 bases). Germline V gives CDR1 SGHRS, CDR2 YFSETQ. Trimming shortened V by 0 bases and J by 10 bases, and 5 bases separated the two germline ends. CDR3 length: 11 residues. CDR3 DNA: TGCGCCAGCAGCTTGGACAGGGAGCAGTTCTTC. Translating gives CASSLDREQFF.

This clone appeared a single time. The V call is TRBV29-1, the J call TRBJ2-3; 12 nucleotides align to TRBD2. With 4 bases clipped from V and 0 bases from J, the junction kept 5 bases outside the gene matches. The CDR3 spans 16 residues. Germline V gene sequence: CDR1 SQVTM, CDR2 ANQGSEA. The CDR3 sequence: CSVVRLAGGSTDTQYF. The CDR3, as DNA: TGCAGCGTTGTTCGGCTAGCGGGGGGGAGCACAGATACGCAGTATTTT.

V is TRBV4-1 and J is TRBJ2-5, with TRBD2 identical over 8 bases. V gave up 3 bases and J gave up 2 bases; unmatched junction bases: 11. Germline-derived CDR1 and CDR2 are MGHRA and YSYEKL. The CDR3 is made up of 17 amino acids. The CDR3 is CASSQSGTSGFQETQYF. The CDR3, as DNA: TGCGCCAGCAGCCAGTCCGGGACTAGTGGGTTTCAAGAGACCCAGTACTTC.

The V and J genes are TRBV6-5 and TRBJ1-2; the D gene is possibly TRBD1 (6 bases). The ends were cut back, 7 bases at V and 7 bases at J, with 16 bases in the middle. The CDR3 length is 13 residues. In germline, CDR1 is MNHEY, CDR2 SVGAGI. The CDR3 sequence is CASTTKQGGGYTF. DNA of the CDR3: TGTGCCAGCACTACGAAACAGGGAGGTGGCTACACCTTC.

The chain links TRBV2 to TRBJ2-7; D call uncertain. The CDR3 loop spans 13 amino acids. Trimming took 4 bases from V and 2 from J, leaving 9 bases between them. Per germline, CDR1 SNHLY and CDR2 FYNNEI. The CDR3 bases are TGTGCCAGCAGTGTAGTCCAGACCTACGAGCAGTACTTC. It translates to CASSVVQTYEQYF. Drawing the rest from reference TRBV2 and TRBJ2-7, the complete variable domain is EPEVTQTPSHQVTQMGQEVILRCVPISNHLYFYWYRQILGQKVEFLVSFYNNEISEKSEIFDDQFSVERPDGSNFTLKIRSTKLEDSAMYFCASSVVQTYEQYFGPGTRLTVT.

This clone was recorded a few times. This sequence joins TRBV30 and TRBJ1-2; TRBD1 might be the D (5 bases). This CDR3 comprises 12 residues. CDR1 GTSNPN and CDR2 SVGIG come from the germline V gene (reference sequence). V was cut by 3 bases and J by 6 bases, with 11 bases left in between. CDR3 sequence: CAWRLNRNGYTF. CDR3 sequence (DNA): TGTGCCTGGAGACTTAACAGGAATGGCTACACCTTC.

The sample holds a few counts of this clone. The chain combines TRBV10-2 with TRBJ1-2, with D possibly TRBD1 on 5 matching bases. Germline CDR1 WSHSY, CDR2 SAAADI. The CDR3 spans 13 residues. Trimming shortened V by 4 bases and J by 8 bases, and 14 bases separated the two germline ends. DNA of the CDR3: TGCGCCAGCAGTGGCCGGGAAGCAGGGGGCTACACCTTC. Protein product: CASSGREAGGYTF.

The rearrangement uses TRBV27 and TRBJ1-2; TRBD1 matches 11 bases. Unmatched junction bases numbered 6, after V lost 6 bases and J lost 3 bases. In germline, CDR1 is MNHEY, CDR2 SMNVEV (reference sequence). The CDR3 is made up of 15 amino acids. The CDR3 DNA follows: TGTGCCAGCAGGGGACCGGGACAGGGGGACTATGGCTACACCTTC. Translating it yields CASRGPGQGDYGYTF.

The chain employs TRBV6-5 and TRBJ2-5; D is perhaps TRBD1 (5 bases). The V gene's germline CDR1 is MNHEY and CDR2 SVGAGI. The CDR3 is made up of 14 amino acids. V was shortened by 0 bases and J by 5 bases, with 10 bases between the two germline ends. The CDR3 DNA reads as TGTGCCAGCAGTTACTCGTGGACACGGGAGACCCAGTACTTC. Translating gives CASSYSWTRETQYF.

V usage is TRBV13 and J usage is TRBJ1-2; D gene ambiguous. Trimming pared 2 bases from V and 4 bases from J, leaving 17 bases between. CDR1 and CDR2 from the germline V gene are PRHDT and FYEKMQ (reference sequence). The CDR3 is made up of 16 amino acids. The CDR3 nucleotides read TGTGCCAGCAGCTTAAGCGTAGTCCGGCGGGCCTATGGCTACACCTTC. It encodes CASSLSVVRRAYGYTF.

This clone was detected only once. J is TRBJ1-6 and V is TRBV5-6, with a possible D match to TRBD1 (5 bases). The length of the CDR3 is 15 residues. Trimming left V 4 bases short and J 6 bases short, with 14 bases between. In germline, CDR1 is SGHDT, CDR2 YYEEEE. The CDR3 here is CASSPRQGGNSPLHF. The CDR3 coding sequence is TGTGCCAGCAGCCCCCGCCAGGGCGGTAATTCACCCCTCCACTTT.

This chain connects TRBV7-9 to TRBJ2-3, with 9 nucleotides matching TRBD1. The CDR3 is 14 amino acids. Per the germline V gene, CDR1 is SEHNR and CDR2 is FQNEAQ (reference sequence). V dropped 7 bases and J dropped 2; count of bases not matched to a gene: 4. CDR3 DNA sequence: TGTGCCAGCAACGGACAGGGGATCACAGATACGCAGTATTTT. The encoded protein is CASNGQGITDTQYF. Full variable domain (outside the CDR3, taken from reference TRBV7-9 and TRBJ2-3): DTGVSQNPRHKITKRGQNVTFRCDPISEHNRLYWYRQTLGQGPEFLTYFQNEAQLEKSRLLSDRFSAERPKGSFSTLEIQRTEQGDSAMYLCASNGQGITDTQYFGPGTRLTVL.

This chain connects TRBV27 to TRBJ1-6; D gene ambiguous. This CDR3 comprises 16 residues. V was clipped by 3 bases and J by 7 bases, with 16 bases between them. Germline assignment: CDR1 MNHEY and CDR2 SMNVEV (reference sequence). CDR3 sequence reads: CASSLNPLRPNSPLHF. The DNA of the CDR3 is TGTGCCAGCAGTTTGAATCCCCTCCGCCCCAATTCACCCCTCCACTTT.

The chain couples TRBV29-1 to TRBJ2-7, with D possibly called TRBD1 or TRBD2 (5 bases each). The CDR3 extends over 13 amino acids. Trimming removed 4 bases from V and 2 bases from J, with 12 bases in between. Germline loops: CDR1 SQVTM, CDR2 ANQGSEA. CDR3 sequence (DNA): TGCAGCGTTGGGTGGGGACCGGCCTACGAGCAGTACTTC. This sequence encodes CSVGWGPAYEQYF.

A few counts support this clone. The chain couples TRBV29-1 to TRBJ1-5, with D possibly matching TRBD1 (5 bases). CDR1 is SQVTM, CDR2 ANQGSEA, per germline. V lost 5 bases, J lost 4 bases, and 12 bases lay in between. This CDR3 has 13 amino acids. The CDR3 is CSVSAGLNQPQHF. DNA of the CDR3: TGCAGCGTTTCAGCAGGGCTTAATCAGCCCCAGCATTTT.

The CDR3 DNA sequence: TGCGCCAGCAGCTTTGGGATGTCGAACACTGAAGCTTTCTTT. The encoded protein is CASSFGMSNTEAFF. The chain joins TRBV5-1 to TRBJ1-1; no reliable D call. Trimming cost V 2 bases and J 1 base, with 9 bases left between them. This CDR3 contains 14 residues. Germline lookup yields CDR1 SGHRS and CDR2 YFSETQ.

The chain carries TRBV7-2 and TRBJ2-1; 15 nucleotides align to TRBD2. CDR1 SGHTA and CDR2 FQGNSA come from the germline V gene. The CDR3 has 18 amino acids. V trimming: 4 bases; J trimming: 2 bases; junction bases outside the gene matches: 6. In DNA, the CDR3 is TGTGCCAGCAGCTCCCGGACTAGCGGGGGGGCCGCCTACAATGAGCAGTTCTTC. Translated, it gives CASSSRTSGGAAYNEQFF.

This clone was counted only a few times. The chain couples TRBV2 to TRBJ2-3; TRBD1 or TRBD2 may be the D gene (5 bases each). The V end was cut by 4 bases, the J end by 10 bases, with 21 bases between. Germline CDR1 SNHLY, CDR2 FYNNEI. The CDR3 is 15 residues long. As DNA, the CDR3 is TGTGCCAGCAGTGCGAGGGGTTCCCCCCCTAGGGCGCAGTATTTT. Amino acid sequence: CASSARGSPPRAQYF.

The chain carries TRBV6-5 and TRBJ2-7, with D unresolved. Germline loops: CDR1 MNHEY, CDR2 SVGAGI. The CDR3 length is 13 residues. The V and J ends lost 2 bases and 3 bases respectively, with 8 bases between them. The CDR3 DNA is TGTGCCAGCAGTTACAGGATTAGCTACGAGCAGTACTTC. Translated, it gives CASSYRISYEQYF.